This TCR beta chain comes out of a study of response to subunit inactivated influenza vaccine. This clonotype was detected only a few times. Antigen: not known. Whole-study findings and limits: New T cells are recruited in small numbers by each seasonal influenza vaccination, according to the authors' suggestion.

MiXCR was run by TCRdb on the RT-PCR reads, yielding one entry per CDR3 protein. The sample has some 540,000 distinct CDR3 sequences, roughly 23% seen once. From germline, CDR1 is DFQATT and CDR2 SNEGSKA (reference sequence). The V end lost 5 bases, the J end lost 5 bases, and 12 bases lay between the germline ends. This CDR3 comprises 12 residues. These same data were also listed under a study on T cells expressing NK-cell markers. Per that study: 5'RACE template switching built TCR beta cDNA with unique molecular identifiers. CD8+ T cells in 5 or 6 donors included dominant NKG2C+ clonotypes at roughly 1.0-7.5%.

Sample: CD4+ T cells sorted from PBMCs, taken roughly 13 days after vaccination. The receptor was derived from a man aged 50-60 years who received an inactivated influenza vaccine. The chain recombines TRBV20-1 with TRBJ2-5; no definite D call. The CDR3 DNA sequence: TGCAGTGCTGCATCCATGACGGAGACCCAGTACTTC. This codes for CSAASMTETQYF.